This T cell receptor (beta chain) comes out of a study of control samples from healthy donors and cancer patients. Profiling relied on immunoSEQ multiplex PCR, and the TCRdb table lists in-frame clones only, not all of them. The data contain under 450,000 clones, 80% to 95% of them seen just once; the ten biggest clones take up 5% to 8%. V was cut by 1 base and J by 1 base, with 8 bases left in between. CDR1 and CDR2 (germline): SGHNT, YYREEE (reference sequence). This CDR3 has 15 residues. The material sequenced was PBMCs. This clonotype was obtained from a man aged 35 to 55 with head and neck cancer. V gene TRBV5-4 combines with J gene TRBJ2-2, with D hard to call. This CDR3 reads CASSLSRLNTGELFF. In nucleotides, the CDR3 is TGTGCCAGCAGCTTGAGCCGCTTGAACACCGGGGAGCTGTTTTTT.